A selection of T cell receptor beta chains follows, all from one sample in a study of regulatory T cells in long-lasting Graves disease. TCRdb re-derived calls from the multiplex PCR reads in MiXCR, one entry per CDR3 protein. The repertoire consists of about 430,000 distinct CDR3 sequences, with 21% occurring once and the leading ten covering 14%. Sample: peripheral blood mononuclear cells (PBMCs), taken when the disease was refractory, from a patient treated with antithyroid drugs. The receptor source for this set is a female donor with Graves disease. Both conserved end residues are part of each CDR3. A D gene is named only where the DNA matches it firmly. Some rows mark clone size as missing; the rest say once, few, many or name a class of expanded clone.

>TRBJ1-1|many|-|TRBV3-1
TGTGCCAGCAGCCAAGACAGGGTGAGGAGCACTGAAGCTTTCTTT
CASSQDRVRSTEAFF
>TRBJ2-7|many|-|TRBV28
TGTGCCAGCAGTTTAGCGGGGGCGCGGGCCGGGGAGCAGTACTTC
CASSLAGARAGEQYF
>TRBJ2-7|many|-|TRBV12-3/TRBV12-4
TGTGCCAGCAATACAGGGCAGAGCTCCTACGAGCAGTACTTC
CASNTGQSSYEQYF
>TRBJ2-2|-|TRBD1|TRBV14
TGTGCCAGCAGCCAAGATTGGGGGACAGGGGCGAACACCGGGGAGCTGTTTTTT
CASSQDWGTGANTGELFF
>TRBJ1-5|-|-|TRBV27
TGTGCCAGCAGTTTAGATTCACAGGGCGGTCAGCCCCAGCATTTT
CASSLDSQGGQPQHF
>TRBJ1-6|-|TRBD1|TRBV4-1
TGCGCCAGCGGACAGGGTCAAATTACACCCCTCCACTTT
CASGQGQITPLHF
>TRBJ2-1|-|-|TRBV2
TGTGCCAGCCAGGTCAGCTCCTACAATGAGCAGTTCTTC
CASQVSSYNEQFF
>TRBJ1-5|-|-|TRBV12-3/TRBV12-4
TGTGCCAGCAGTCCGGGGGCGCGTTACGGCAATCAGCCCCAGCATTTT
CASSPGARYGNQPQHF
>TRBJ1-1|once|-|TRBV20-1
TGCAGTGCTAGACAGGACATTACCAGGGGCACTGAAGCTTTCTTT
CSARQDITRGTEAFF
>TRBJ2-7|many|-|TRBV29-1
TGCAGCGTTGCTGGTCGGGGGAATTCCTACGAGCAGTACTTC
CSVAGRGNSYEQYF
>TRBJ1-5|-|TRBD1|TRBV20-1
TGCAGTGCCCGCCGGACAGGAGGGGATCAGCCCCAGCATTTT
CSARRTGGDQPQHF
>TRBJ2-1|few|TRBD2|TRBV12-3/TRBV12-4
TGTGCCAGCGGTAAAGGGGGCAAGCGGCTAGCGGGAGTTCTCTACAATGAGCAGTTCTTC
CASGKGGKRLAGVLYNEQFF
>TRBJ2-1|-|-|TRBV7-9
TGTGCCAGCAGTAATGGACGTCTGGGTGAGCAGTTCTTC
CASSNGRLGEQFF
>TRBJ1-1|few|TRBD1|TRBV6-2/TRBV6-3
TGTGCCAGCAGTGAAGGTCGTAGGGGGCGCGGGACTGAAGCTTTCTTT
CASSEGRRGRGTEAFF
>TRBJ2-2|-|TRBD2|TRBV20-1
TGCAGTGCTGGGAGGGGCACCGGGGAGCTGTTTTTT
CSAGRGTGELFF
>TRBJ1-1|many|-|TRBV27
TGTGCCAGCAGTTTATTGAGCATGAACACTGAAGCTTTCTTT
CASSLLSMNTEAFF
>TRBJ2-5|-|-|TRBV3-1
TGTGCCAGCAGTCGGAGGGAACGGTGGGGGGAGACCCAGTACTTC
CASSRRERWGETQYF
>TRBJ2-7|many|TRBD1|TRBV7-8
TGTGCCAGCAGCCAGGGACAGGTCTCCTACGAGCAGTACTTC
CASSQGQVSYEQYF
>TRBJ1-1|many|TRBD1|TRBV12-3/TRBV12-4
TGTGCCAGCAGACTAAAGGACAGGCCGAGGGCTGAAGCTTTCTTT
CASRLKDRPRAEAFF
>TRBJ1-1|many|-|TRBV7-2
TGTGCCAGCAGTTCCAGAAATCTCGGCACTGAAGCTTTCTTT
CASSSRNLGTEAFF
>TRBJ2-2|few|TRBD1|TRBV19
TGTGCCAGTGAGAGGGGACAGACGAACACCGGGGAGCTGTTTTTT
CASERGQTNTGELFF
>TRBJ2-7|-|-|TRBV10-3
TGTGCCATCAGTGAGCCTGACTTCTACGAGCAGTACTTC
CAISEPDFYEQYF
>TRBJ1-2|-|-|TRBV18
TGTGCCAGCTCACCACCTCGGGGACCCACCTATGGCTACACCTTC
CASSPPRGPTYGYTF
>TRBJ2-6|few|-|TRBV6-2/TRBV6-3
TGTGCCAGCAGTGAAAAACGGTTCTCTGGGGCCAACGTCCTGACTTTC
CASSEKRFSGANVLTF